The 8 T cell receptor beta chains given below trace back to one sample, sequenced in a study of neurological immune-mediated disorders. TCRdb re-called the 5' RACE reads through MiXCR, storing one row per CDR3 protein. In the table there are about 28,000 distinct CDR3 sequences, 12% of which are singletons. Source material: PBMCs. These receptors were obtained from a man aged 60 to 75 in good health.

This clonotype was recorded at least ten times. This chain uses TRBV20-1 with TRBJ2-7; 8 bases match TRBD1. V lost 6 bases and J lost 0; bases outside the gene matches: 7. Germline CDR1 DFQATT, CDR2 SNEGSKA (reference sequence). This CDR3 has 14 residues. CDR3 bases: TGCAGTGCCGTACAGGGGGGCAGCTCCTACGAGCAGTACTTC. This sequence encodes CSAVQGGSSYEQYF.

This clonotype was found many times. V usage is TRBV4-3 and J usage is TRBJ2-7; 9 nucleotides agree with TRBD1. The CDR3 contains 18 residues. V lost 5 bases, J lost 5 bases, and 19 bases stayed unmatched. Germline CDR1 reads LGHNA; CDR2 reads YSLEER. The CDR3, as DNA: TGCGCCAGCAGCTCCCGTTTGACCACAGGGGGCTCGAGCAACGAGCAGTACTTC. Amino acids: CASSSRLTTGGSSNEQYF.

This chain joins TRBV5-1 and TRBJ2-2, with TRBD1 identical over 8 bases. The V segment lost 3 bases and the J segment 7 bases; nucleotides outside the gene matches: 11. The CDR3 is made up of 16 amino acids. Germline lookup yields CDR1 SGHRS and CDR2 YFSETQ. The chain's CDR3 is CASSSTTGEQSGELFF. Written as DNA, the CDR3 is TGCGCCAGCAGCTCGACGACAGGGGAGCAGAGCGGGGAGCTGTTTTTT.

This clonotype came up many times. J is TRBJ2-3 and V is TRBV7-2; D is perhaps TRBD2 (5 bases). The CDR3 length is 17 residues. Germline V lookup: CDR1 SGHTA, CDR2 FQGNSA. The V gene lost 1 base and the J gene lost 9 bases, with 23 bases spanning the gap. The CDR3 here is CASSLDEAGPSRRTQYF. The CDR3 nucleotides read TGTGCCAGCAGCTTAGATGAGGCGGGCCCCTCCCGCAGGACGCAGTATTTT.

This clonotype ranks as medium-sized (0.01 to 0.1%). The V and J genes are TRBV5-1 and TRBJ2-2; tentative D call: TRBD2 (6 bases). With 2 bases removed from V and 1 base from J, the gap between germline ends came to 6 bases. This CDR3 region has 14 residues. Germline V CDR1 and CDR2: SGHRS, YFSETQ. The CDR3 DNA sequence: TGCGCCAGCAGCTTCGGGGGGAACACCGGGGAGCTGTTTTTT. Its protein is CASSFGGNTGELFF.

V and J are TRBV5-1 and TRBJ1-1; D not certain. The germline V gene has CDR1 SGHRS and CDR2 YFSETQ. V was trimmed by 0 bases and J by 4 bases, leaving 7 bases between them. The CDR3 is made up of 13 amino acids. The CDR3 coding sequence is TGCGCCAGCAGCTTGGACCCGGCCACTGAAGCTTTCTTT. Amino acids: CASSLDPATEAFF.

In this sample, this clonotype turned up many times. The CDR3 loop is CASSATHGSNSDTQYF. CDR3 nucleotides: TGTGCCAGCAGTGCCACCCACGGGAGCAACTCAGATACGCAGTATTTT. The J gene is TRBJ2-3, the V gene TRBV12-3 or TRBV12-4; tentatively, D is TRBD2 (6 bases). The CDR3 runs 16 residues. Trimming shortened V by 5 bases and J by 4 bases, and 19 bases separated the two germline ends.

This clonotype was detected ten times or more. In nucleotides, the CDR3 is TGTGCCACCGGGACTAGGCCCCTATATGAGCAGTTCTTC. Its translation: CATGTRPLYEQFF. The rearrangement joins TRBV6-2 or TRBV6-3 to TRBJ2-1, with TRBD2 matching 8 bases. The CDR3 totals 13 residues. Germline CDR1 and CDR2: MNHEY and SVGEGT. The trim removed 10 bases at V and 8 bases at J, leaving 10 bases unmatched.